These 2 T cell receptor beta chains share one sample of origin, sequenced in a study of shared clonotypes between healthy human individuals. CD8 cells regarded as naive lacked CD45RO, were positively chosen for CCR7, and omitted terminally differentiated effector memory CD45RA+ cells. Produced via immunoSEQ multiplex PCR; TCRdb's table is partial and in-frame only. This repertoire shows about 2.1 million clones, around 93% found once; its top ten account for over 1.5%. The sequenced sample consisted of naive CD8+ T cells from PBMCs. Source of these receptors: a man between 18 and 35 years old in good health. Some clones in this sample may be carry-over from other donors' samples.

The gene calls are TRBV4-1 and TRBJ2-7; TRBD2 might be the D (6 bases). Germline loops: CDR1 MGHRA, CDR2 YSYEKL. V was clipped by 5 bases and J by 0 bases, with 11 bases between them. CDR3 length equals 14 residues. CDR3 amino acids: CASSEGLRSYEQYF. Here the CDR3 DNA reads TGCGCCAGCAGCGAGGGACTTCGCTCCTACGAGCAGTACTTC.

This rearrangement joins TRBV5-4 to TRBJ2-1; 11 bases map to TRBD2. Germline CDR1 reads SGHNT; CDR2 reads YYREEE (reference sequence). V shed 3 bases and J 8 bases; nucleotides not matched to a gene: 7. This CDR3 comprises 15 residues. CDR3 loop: CASSSLLAGDHEQFF. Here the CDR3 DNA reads TGTGCCAGCAGCTCACTACTAGCGGGAGACCATGAGCAGTTCTTC.